The rows below give T cell receptor beta chains drawn from one sample of a study of blood T cell repertoires in COVID-19. Profiled with immunoSEQ multiplex PCR; TCRdb holds only in-frame clones, not every one. The profile shows about 240,000 clones, approximately 90% of them singletons. Sequenced material: peripheral blood. The receptor source for this set is a man in his sixties who had recovered from COVID-19. Both conserved end residues are part of each CDR3.

TRBJ2-1,TRBV6-6,CASRTSYNEQFF
TRBJ2-5,TRBV4-1,CASSQSGGETQYF
TRBJ1-6,TRBV27,CASSLIGGSESPLHF
TRBJ2-4,TRBV3-1/TRBV3-2,CASSQLQTGQKNIQYF
TRBJ2-2,TRBV10-3,CAISEGYGTANTGELFF
TRBJ1-2,TRBV5-1,CASSPEAHYGYTF
TRBJ1-5,TRBV4-1,CVSSQAGSNQPQHF
TRBJ2-5,TRBV10-3,CAISEGLARGGETQYF
TRBJ1-4,TRBV6-5,CASSEGASRKLFF
TRBJ2-3,TRBV7-8,CASSLNAGSTDTQYF
TRBJ1-4,TRBV4-1,CASSQVGQGAPNEKLFF
TRBJ2-1,TRBV29-1,CSAGQGNNEQFF
TRBJ2-2,TRBV10-3,CAISSTATTGELFF
TRBJ2-2,TRBV19,CASRSQGNTGELFF
TRBJ2-1,TRBV5-5,CASSSDGTSGYNEQFF
TRBJ1-1,TRBV19,CASSIAPGQGTGEAFF
TRBJ2-3,TRBV12-3/TRBV12-4,CASSFQGRVTQYF
TRBJ1-3,TRBV11-2,CASSSTAGYGNTIYF
TRBJ2-1,TRBV24-1,CATSTVARTGGSYNEQFF
TRBJ1-6,TRBV6-6,CASSWVWGLDSPLHF
TRBJ2-7,TRBV5-6,CASSKNPGLDSYEQYF
TRBJ1-1,TRBV19,CASSFSGSNTEAFF
TRBJ1-2,TRBV5-4,CASSPIYRQGVDGYTF
TRBJ1-1,TRBV6-5,CASSYAAGFRNTEAFF
TRBJ2-1,TRBV29-1,CSVTPGRVYNEQFF
TRBJ2-7,TRBV6-1,CASSERGQASYEQYF
TRBJ2-7,TRBV19,CASSLTGGYEQYF
TRBJ1-5,TRBV5-8,CASSLVRGSSNQPQHF
TRBJ1-6,TRBV4-1,CASSQRQGNNSPLHF
TRBJ1-1,TRBV28,CASSPTGNTEAFF
TRBJ2-5,TRBV24-1,CATSRGQGAGNQETQYF
TRBJ1-2,TRBV6-2/TRBV6-3,CASSQLRTGGRYGYTF
TRBJ1-1,TRBV27,CASSFPGNTEAFF
TRBJ2-7,TRBV11-2,CATGPVLTYEQYF
TRBJ2-1,TRBV19,CASSIADRVHEQFF
TRBJ2-3,TRBV7-2,CASRSIRATDTQYF
TRBJ2-4,TRBV19,CASSIGTGGLKNIQYF
TRBJ1-5,TRBV6-5,CASTRGQNQPQHF
TRBJ1-6,TRBV19,CASRDRTLNSPLHF
TRBJ1-2,TRBV5-1,CASSLGQGRRGYTF
TRBJ2-3,TRBV6-5,CASSYRDSSTQYF
TRBJ1-4,TRBV15,CATSRSGATNEKLFF
TRBJ1-3,TRBV6-1,CASSDLGVNSGNTIYF
TRBJ2-3,TRBV3-1/TRBV3-2,CASSQDNSGLTYLTDTQYF
TRBJ2-1,TRBV3-1/TRBV3-2,CASSLGRGEQFF
TRBJ2-2,TRBV7-9,CASSSQTSRNTGELFF
TRBJ2-1,TRBV30,CAWSVLAGGEQFF
TRBJ1-6,TRBV30,CAWGREGNSPLHF
TRBJ1-2,TRBV2,CASITDRGGYTF
TRBJ1-1,TRBV6-5,CAIKDRVDTEAFF
TRBJ2-3,TRBV5-4,CVVGRDNTDTQYF
TRBJ1-1,TRBV9,CASSVGGETEAFF
TRBJ1-4,TRBV5-4,CASSPRSSTNEKLFF
TRBJ2-3,TRBV12-5,CASGLLYTGDTQYF
TRBJ1-6,TRBV6-1,CASSEMNSNSPLHF
TRBJ2-5,TRBV2,CASRATGVETQYF